What follows are 7 T cell receptor beta chains derived from one specimen sequenced in a study of blood T cell repertoires in COVID-19 (dated by TCRdb to the early 2020s). The library came from the immunoSEQ multiplex PCR assay. Drawn from immuneACCESS, this table holds only the in-frame rearrangements with V and J called that TCRdb kept. Clones are partly lost; checked studies trace under half to an unresolved V gene and leave the rest unexplained. The sample records under 300,000 clones, approximately 90% of which are singletons. Of the sample, under 9.5% is held by the ten largest clones. The sample comprised PBMCs or T cells enriched from blood (not recorded which). The origin of the receptors is a man in his forties who had recovered from COVID-19.

This clone has more than one count but fewer than ten. V and J are TRBV20-1 and TRBJ1-5; TRBD1 aligns across 7 bases. Germline lookup yields CDR1 DFQATT and CDR2 SNEGSKA (reference sequence). The CDR3 runs 13 residues. V dropped 3 bases and J dropped 9; count of bases not matched to a gene: 8. The CDR3 sequence: CSASPGGYVPQHF. The CDR3 DNA reads as TGCAGTGCTAGTCCAGGGGGTTACGTGCCCCAGCATTTT.

V usage is TRBV29-1 and J usage is TRBJ1-2; tentative D call: TRBD1 (6 bases). The V end was cut by 4 bases, the J end by 2 bases, with 8 bases between. The germline V gene encodes CDR1 SQVTM and CDR2 ANQGSEA. This CDR3 is built from 12 residues. The CDR3, as DNA: TGCAGCGTTGTACAGGGCAACTATGGCTACACCTTC. Its translation: CSVVQGNYGYTF.

This sequence joins TRBV19 and TRBJ2-7; TRBD1 agrees at 9 bases. This CDR3 spans 14 amino acids. Looked up from germline, CDR1 is LNHDA and CDR2 is SQIVND (reference sequence). Trimming took 6 bases from V and 4 from J; bases not matched to a gene: 7. The CDR3 sequence: CASSRTGDRYEQYF. CDR3 sequence (DNA): TGTGCCAGTAGCCGGACAGGGGATAGGTACGAGCAGTACTTC. The whole variable domain, filled in from reference TRBV19 and TRBJ2-7, reads DGGITQSPKYLFRKEGQNVTLSCEQNLNHDAMYWYRQDPGQGLRLIYYSQIVNDFQKGDIAEGYSVSREKKESFPLTVTSAQKNPTAFYLCASSRTGDRYEQYFGPGTRLTVT.

The rearrangement uses TRBV6-6 and TRBJ2-5, with 7 bases fitting TRBD2. The J segment lost 0 bases and the V segment lost 6 bases, leaving 4 bases of the junction unmatched. Germline CDR1 and CDR2: MNHNY and SVGAGI (reference sequence). CDR3 length: 14 amino acids. CDR3 region: CASRLAEYQETQYF. The DNA of the CDR3 is TGTGCCAGCAGGCTAGCGGAGTACCAAGAGACCCAGTACTTC.

The rearrangement uses TRBV7-6 and TRBJ2-7; D is possibly TRBD2 (6 bases). V gave up 5 bases and J gave up 4 bases, with 21 bases separating them. Germline V gene data show CDR1 as SGHVS and CDR2 as FNYEAQ. CDR3 length: 16 amino acids. The CDR3: CASSPGSGSRLYEQYF. Here the CDR3 DNA reads TGTGCCAGCAGCCCCGGGAGCGGGTCACGTTTGTACGAGCAGTACTTC.

This chain joins TRBV9 and TRBJ1-2; a possible D gene is TRBD1 (6 bases). Germline values: CDR1 SGDLS, CDR2 YYNGEE. Trimming removed 0 bases at V and 3 bases at J, with 15 bases between. The CDR3 runs to 16 residues. Here the CDR3 DNA reads TGTGCCAGCAGCGTAGTAGGGGGGGACTTTTACTATGGCTACACCTTC. Protein: CASSVVGGDFYYGYTF.

The chain is built from TRBV3-1 (or the pseudogene TRBV3-2) and TRBJ2-7; 10 nucleotides align to TRBD2. Germline-derived CDR1 and CDR2 are LGHDT and YNNKEL (reference sequence). After removal of 4 bases from V and 3 bases from J, the junction contained 3 bases not matched to a gene. CDR3 length: 14 amino acids. The CDR3 reads CASSRWTSGYEQYF. In nucleotides, the CDR3 is TGTGCCAGCAGCCGGTGGACTAGCGGCTACGAGCAGTACTTC.